This T cell receptor (beta chain) derives from a study of T cell responses to AZD1222 COVID-19 vaccine. On this clone itself: Its antigen is not identified.

Findings and limits, study-wide: Baseline seropositivity characterized only six AZD1222 recipients. Most donors were white British, females outnumbered males, and clonal diversity was possibly underestimated.

Some clones are missing from TCRdb's copy, which holds only in-frame ones; the method was immunoSEQ multiplex PCR. This sample has 60,000 or so clones, with about 79% found just once. The input for sequencing was peripheral blood, taken on day 0 of AZD1222 vaccination. This receptor was obtained from an adult in good health.

CDR3 residues: CASSPTTGGGYEQYF. CDR3 in DNA: TGTGCCAGCAGTCCAACGACAGGGGGCGGATACGAGCAGTACTTC. The gene calls are TRBV27 and TRBJ2-7, with 10 positions matching TRBD1. The CDR3 runs to 15 residues. V gave up 5 bases and J gave up 4 bases; unmatched junction bases: 8. Germline loops: CDR1 MNHEY, CDR2 SMNVEV (reference sequence).